This T cell receptor (beta chain) is drawn from a study of blood T cell repertoires in COVID-19. For the study at large: The United States, Italy and Spain provided the acute and convalescent COVID-19 samples. The cDNA or gDNA used as material had been derived from T cells, B-cell-depleted T cells, or PBMCs.

As originally analysed: By means of reference gene primer amplification, nucleated cell counts were estimated. Produced via immunoSEQ multiplex PCR; TCRdb's table is partial and in-frame only. Clonal size and the V and J genes are those of that table, whereas D and trimming came from the DNA. Seen here are approximately 220,000 clones, 85% to 90% observed once, and the top ten hold 4.4%. CDR3 length equals 11 residues. V lost 2 bases and J lost 11, with 9 bases in between. Per germline, CDR1 LNHDA and CDR2 SQIVND (reference sequence). V gene TRBV19 combines with J gene TRBJ1-1, with D possibly being TRBD1 (6 bases). The sample consisted of peripheral blood. The origin of this receptor is a man in his fifties with acute or convalescent COVID-19. CDR3 DNA sequence: TGTGCCAGTAGTATATACAGGGAGGCTTTCTTT. Protein sequence: CASSIYREAFF.